The 31 T cell receptor beta chains below come from one sample, sequenced in a study of blood T cell repertoires in COVID-19. Produced via immunoSEQ multiplex PCR; TCRdb's table is partial and in-frame only. The sample shows around 60,000 clones, 60% to 80% of them seen only once. The sample consisted of peripheral blood. Every receptor here comes from a man older than 75 with active or convalescent COVID-19.

CDR3 protein: CASSPPLTYEQYF. The CDR3 DNA is TGTGCCAGCTCACCACCCCTTACCTACGAGCAGTACTTC. The V and J genes are TRBV18 and TRBJ2-7; D not resolved. The germline gives CDR1 KGHSH, CDR2 LQKENI. The CDR3 covers 13 residues. Trimming removed 0 bases from V and 2 bases from J, with 5 bases in between.

The chain has TRBV7-9 and TRBJ2-5, with a weak D call TRBD2 (6 bases). V lost 5 bases and J 9 bases, leaving 10 bases between the germline ends. The germline V gene has CDR1 SEHNR and CDR2 FQNEAQ (reference sequence). CDR3 size: 11 residues. The CDR3 DNA follows: TGTGCCAGCAGCGGGGAGGTGGCCCAGTACTTC. Translating it yields CASSGEVAQYF.

There are a few counts of this clone. This sequence joins TRBV7-2 and TRBJ2-7; D may be TRBD1 (6 bases). V lost 1 base to trimming and J lost 3 bases, with 22 bases between them. CDR1 is SGHTA and CDR2 is FQGNSA in the germline V gene. This CDR3 contains 18 residues. CDR3 in amino acids: CASSLGQAHPENNYEQYF. The CDR3 bases are TGTGCCAGCAGCTTAGGACAGGCGCATCCGGAAAATAACTACGAGCAGTACTTC.

V and J are TRBV19 and TRBJ2-1; 10 bases fit TRBD1. V dropped 3 bases and J dropped 3; count of bases not matched to a gene: 2. The germline gives CDR1 LNHDA, CDR2 SQIVND (reference sequence). The CDR3 runs to 15 residues. The CDR3 DNA reads TGTGCCAGTAGTATGCGGGACAGGGGCTACAATGAGCAGTTCTTC. It yields the protein CASSMRDRGYNEQFF.

V is TRBV9 and J is TRBJ2-2; 7 bases agree with TRBD1. This CDR3 comprises 17 residues. With V trimmed by 4 bases and J by 0 bases, 9 bases remained unmatched. Germline loops: CDR1 SGDLS, CDR2 YYNGEE. DNA of the CDR3: TGTGCCAGCAGCCCCCGGGACAGTTTCGCGAACACCGGGGAGCTGTTTTTT. It yields the protein CASSPRDSFANTGELFF. The complete variable domain, with remaining parts taken from reference TRBV9 and TRBJ2-2, reads DSGVTQTPKHLITATGQRVTLRCSPRSGDLSVYWYQQSLDQGLQFLIQYYNGEERAKGNILERFSAQQFPDLHSELNLSSLELGDSALYFCASSPRDSFANTGELFFGEGSRLTVL.

The chain joins TRBV7-3 to TRBJ2-1; TRBD2 matches 8 bases. The V segment lost 2 bases and the J segment 4 bases; nucleotides outside the gene matches: 19. The CDR3 is 20 amino acids. Germline CDR1 and CDR2: SGHTA and FQGTGA. The CDR3 sequence is CASSLYAGGNTITGYNEQFF. In DNA form, the CDR3 reads TGTGCCAGCAGCTTATACGCGGGAGGTAACACAATAACCGGATACAATGAGCAGTTCTTC.

This rearrangement joins TRBV10-3 to TRBJ1-2, with 7 nucleotides matching TRBD1. V trimming: 2 bases; J trimming: 6 bases; junction bases outside the gene matches: 6. The CDR3 length is 14 residues. Germline-derived CDR1 and CDR2 are ENHRY and SYGVKD. This chain's CDR3 is CAISETGTAHGYTF. CDR3 bases: TGTGCCATCAGTGAGACCGGGACAGCCCATGGCTACACCTTC.

The chain joins TRBV27 to TRBJ2-3; 9 nucleotides match TRBD2. The ends lost 6 bases at V and 3 bases at J; junction bases unmatched: 7. CDR1 MNHEY and CDR2 SMNVEV come from the germline V gene (reference sequence). The CDR3 length is 15 residues. The CDR3 loop reads CASRSLAGLTDTQYF. DNA of the CDR3: TGTGCCAGCAGGTCCCTAGCGGGACTAACAGATACGCAGTATTTT.

The V and J genes are TRBV6-5 and TRBJ1-2; 8 nucleotides agree with TRBD1. This CDR3 region has 12 residues. The germline CDR1 and CDR2 sequences are MNHEY and SVGAGI. Unmatched junction bases numbered 0, after V lost 6 bases and J lost 3 bases. CDR3 bases: TGTGCCAGCAGGACAGGGGACTATGGCTACACCTTC. It yields the protein CASRTGDYGYTF.

The chain joins TRBV10-3 to TRBJ2-7, with 11 bases that match TRBD1. Germline-derived CDR1 and CDR2 are ENHRY and SYGVKD. The CDR3 loop spans 14 amino acids. V was clipped by 6 bases and J by 2 bases; unmatched bases: 3. The DNA of the CDR3 is TGTGCCATCAGCCCGGGACAGGGGGCCTACGAGCAGTACTTC. This codes for CAISPGQGAYEQYF.

The gene calls are TRBV5-1 and TRBJ1-1; 9 bases are shared with TRBD1. The CDR3 covers 16 residues. J was trimmed by 9 bases and V by 0 bases; bases with no gene match: 12. The germline CDR1 and CDR2 sequences are SGHRS and YFSETQ. CDR3 in DNA: TGCGCCAGCAGCTTGGCCACCCCCGTATACAGGGGGCAAGCTTTCTTT. It is translated as CASSLATPVYRGQAFF.

The chain combines TRBV7-2 with TRBJ1-1; 8 bases fit TRBD1. Trimming cost V 0 bases and J 5 bases; bases outside gene matches: 5. CDR1 and CDR2 from the germline V gene are SGHTA and FQGNSA. This CDR3 region has 15 residues. This CDR3 is CASSLAQGARTEAFF. DNA for the CDR3: TGTGCCAGCAGCTTAGCTCAGGGGGCAAGGACTGAAGCTTTCTTT.

This chain joins TRBV29-1 and TRBJ1-1; TRBD1 agrees at 8 bases. CDR1 is SQVTM, CDR2 ANQGSEA, per germline. J gave up 3 bases and V 6 bases, and 6 bases lay outside the gene matches. The CDR3 length is 13 residues. CDR3 sequence: CSVKDRADTEAFF. CDR3 nucleotides: TGCAGCGTAAAGGACAGGGCCGACACTGAAGCTTTCTTT. Together with reference TRBV29-1 and TRBJ1-1, the CDR3 gives the full variable domain: SAVISQKPSRDICQRGTSLTIQCQVDSQVTMMFWYRQQPGQSLTLIATANQGSEATYESGFVIDKFPISRPNLTFSTLTVSNMSPEDSSIYLCSVKDRADTEAFFGQGTRLTVV.

Only a few counts were recorded for this clone. The rearrangement links TRBV6-5 to TRBJ2-7; weak D call: TRBD1 (7 bases). This CDR3 is 15 amino acids long. Trimming took off 5 bases at V and 1 base at J, with 15 bases between the two ends. Germline-derived CDR1 and CDR2 are MNHEY and SVGAGI. The DNA of the CDR3 is TGTGCCAGCAGTACCCAGGGGGGCAGGTCCTACGAGCAGTACTTC. Translation gives CASSTQGGRSYEQYF.

This clone was detected once. The rearrangement uses TRBV5-1 and TRBJ2-7; 8 bases map to TRBD1. The CDR3 length is 12 residues. Germline V gene lookup returns CDR1 SGHRS and CDR2 YFSETQ. J gave up 6 bases and V 5 bases, and 4 bases lay outside the gene matches. CDR3 in DNA: TGCGCCAGCAGTACCACAGGGGGCGAGCAGTACTTC. This sequence encodes CASSTTGGEQYF. Based on the CDR3 plus reference TRBV5-1 and TRBJ2-7, the full variable domain is KAGVTQTPRYLIKTRGQQVTLSCSPISGHRSVSWYQQTPGQGLQFLFEYFSETQRNKGNFPGRFSGRQFSNSRSEMNVSTLELGDSALYLCASSTTGGEQYFGPGTRLTVT.

The V gene is TRBV3-1 (or the pseudogene TRBV3-2), the J gene TRBJ1-1; 12 bases match TRBD1. Germline CDR1 is LGHDT and CDR2 is YNNKEL (reference sequence). V dropped 1 base and J dropped 7; count of bases not matched to a gene: 7. The CDR3 has 16 amino acids. The CDR3 sequence is CASSQGPGTGGYEAFF. CDR3 in DNA: TGTGCCAGCAGCCAAGGACCCGGGACAGGGGGCTATGAAGCTTTCTTT.

Only a few counts were recorded for this clone. V usage is TRBV18 and J usage is TRBJ2-5; TRBD1 is a possible D gene (5 bases). V dropped 3 bases and J dropped 4 bases, with 18 bases sitting between them. CDR3 length: 16 amino acids. CDR1 KGHSH and CDR2 LQKENI come from the germline V gene. This CDR3 is CASSPVWSDNRETQYF. CDR3 nucleotide sequence: TGTGCCAGCTCACCTGTTTGGTCGGACAACAGAGAGACCCAGTACTTC.

The chain employs TRBV3-1 (or the pseudogene TRBV3-2) and TRBJ2-7; 14 positions match TRBD2. Germline V lookup: CDR1 LGHDT, CDR2 YNNKEL (reference sequence). CDR3 length: 17 amino acids. The ends lost 1 base at V and 6 bases at J; junction bases unmatched: 8. The CDR3, as DNA: TGTGCCAGCAGCCAAGGAGGGACTAGCGGGAGTGGAGGCGAGCAGTACTTC. Translating it yields CASSQGGTSGSGGEQYF.

The chain is built from TRBV5-6 and TRBJ1-4; tentatively, D is TRBD1 (5 bases). V was trimmed by 4 bases and J by 0 bases, leaving 13 bases between them. Looked up from germline, CDR1 is SGHDT and CDR2 is YYEEEE. The CDR3 extends over 16 amino acids. The CDR3, as DNA: TGTGCCAGCAGCCATGGGGCGTCCGCAACTAATGAAAAACTGTTTTTT. The encoded protein is CASSHGASATNEKLFF.

The chain uses TRBV7-9 and TRBJ2-7; the D gene is possibly TRBD2 (6 bases). Looked up from germline, CDR1 is SEHNR and CDR2 is FQNEAQ (reference sequence). Trimming stripped 5 bases from V and 9 bases from J, with 23 bases between. The CDR3 spans 15 residues. The DNA for the CDR3 is TGTGCCAGCAGCCCCAGCGGGCCGGGACCCTCGGGGCAGTACTTC. This sequence encodes CASSPSGPGPSGQYF.

This clone occurred once. V usage is TRBV30 and J usage is TRBJ2-3, with a possible D match to TRBD1 (6 bases). The CDR3 is 13 residues long. CDR1 is GTSNPN and CDR2 is SVGIG in the germline V gene (reference sequence). V was clipped by 2 bases and J by 5 bases, with 11 bases between them. The CDR3 here is CAWSQGSGDTQYF. DNA of the CDR3: TGTGCCTGGAGTCAGGGGTCGGGAGATACGCAGTATTTT.

V is TRBV28 and J is TRBJ1-2; 10 bases are shared with TRBD1. Germline assignment: CDR1 MDHEN and CDR2 SYDVKM. The CDR3 spans 15 residues. V shed 1 base and J 7 bases; nucleotides not matched to a gene: 6. CDR3 nucleotide sequence: TGTGCCAGCAGTTTATCCGGGACAGGGGTTACTGGCTACACCTTC. This codes for CASSLSGTGVTGYTF.

The chain uses TRBV6-2 or TRBV6-3 and TRBJ2-5, with 7 bases that match TRBD2. The CDR3 is 17 residues long. The V segment lost 6 bases and the J segment 2 bases; nucleotides outside the gene matches: 15. Germline V gene data show CDR1 as MNHEY and CDR2 as SVGEGT. DNA of the CDR3: TGTGCCAGCAGCCGACTAGCTTCCCTGACAATGCAAGAGACCCAGTACTTC. Its protein is CASSRLASLTMQETQYF.

The chain couples TRBV18 to TRBJ2-5, with D uncertain. Germline V lookup: CDR1 KGHSH, CDR2 LQKENI. The ends were cut back, 1 base at V and 3 bases at J, with 9 bases in the middle. The CDR3 spans 14 residues. CDR3 DNA sequence: TGTGCCAGCTCACCACGCGAGCCTAAAGAGACCCAGTACTTC. It yields the protein CASSPREPKETQYF.

The chain uses TRBV6-6 and TRBJ1-2; 7 bases match TRBD1. This CDR3 region has 14 residues. The V segment lost 6 bases and the J segment 5 bases; nucleotides outside the gene matches: 9. Germline loops: CDR1 MNHNY, CDR2 SVGAGI (reference sequence). The CDR3 coding sequence is TGTGCCAGCAGGCTGGGACAGCAGCTTTATGGCTACACCTTC. Residues: CASRLGQQLYGYTF.

This chain links TRBV28 with TRBJ2-2; D perhaps matches TRBD2 (6 bases). CDR1 and CDR2 (germline): MDHEN, SYDVKM. The ends were cut back, 7 bases at V and 3 bases at J, with 12 bases in the middle. CDR3 length equals 14 residues. CDR3 DNA sequence: TGTGCCAGCAAAGGGACTTCTTACACCGGGGAGCTGTTTTTT. Translation: CASKGTSYTGELFF.

V is TRBV7-9 and J is TRBJ1-3, with D possibly matching TRBD1 (5 bases). This CDR3 has 16 amino acids. The V end lost 7 bases, the J end lost 0 bases, and 16 bases lay between the germline ends. Germline CDR1 SEHNR, CDR2 FQNEAQ (reference sequence). In DNA, the CDR3 is TGTGCCAGCATTCCCGGGACTCTGAGCTCTGGAAACACCATATATTTT. Its protein is CASIPGTLSSGNTIYF.

This chain uses TRBV5-4 with TRBJ2-1; a possible D gene is TRBD2 (6 bases). This CDR3 contains 13 residues. Germline values: CDR1 SGHNT, CDR2 YYREEE (reference sequence). Trimming left V 0 bases short and J 9 bases short, with 10 bases between. The CDR3 protein is CASSLGLEAEQFF. Here the CDR3 DNA reads TGTGCCAGCAGCTTGGGACTAGAGGCTGAGCAGTTCTTC. Full variable domain (remainder filled in from reference TRBV5-4 and TRBJ2-1): ETGVTQSPTHLIKTRGQQVTLRCSSQSGHNTVSWYQQALGQGPQFIFQYYREEENGRGNFPPRFSGLQFPNYSSELNVNALELDDSALYLCASSLGLEAEQFFGPGTRLTVL.

The J gene is TRBJ2-3, the V gene TRBV6-5; 8 nucleotides align to TRBD2. This CDR3 is 15 amino acids long. Germline V gene sequence: CDR1 MNHEY, CDR2 SVGAGI. The junction had 5 bases not matched to a gene; V was cut back by 4 bases and J by 2 bases. DNA for the CDR3: TGTGCCAGCAGTTCACGGGGGGGGCACACAGATACGCAGTATTTT. Translated, it gives CASSSRGGHTDTQYF.

The table lists this clone with a few counts. V and J are TRBV3-1 (or the pseudogene TRBV3-2) and TRBJ1-1, with D uncertain. V was shortened by 0 bases and J by 0 bases, with 5 bases between the two germline ends. The CDR3 spans 14 residues. Germline V CDR1 and CDR2: LGHDT, YNNKEL (reference sequence). The CDR3 sequence: CASSQETMNTEAFF. The CDR3 coding sequence is TGTGCCAGCAGCCAAGAGACAATGAACACTGAAGCTTTCTTT.

This sequence joins TRBV25-1 and TRBJ1-3; D remains ambiguous. In germline, CDR1 is MGHDK, CDR2 SYGVNS. The V gene lost 3 bases and the J gene lost 2 bases, with 11 bases spanning the gap. The length of the CDR3 is 15 residues. As DNA, the CDR3 is TGTGCCAGCAGTGATCCGGGTAGAACTGGAAACACCATATATTTT. Its translation: CASSDPGRTGNTIYF. The complete variable domain, with remaining parts taken from reference TRBV25-1 and TRBJ1-3, reads EADIYQTPRYLVIGTGKKITLECSQTMGHDKMYWYQQDPGMELHLIHYSYGVNSTEKGDLSSESTVSRIRTEHFPLTLESARPSHTSQYLCASSDPGRTGNTIYFGEGSWLTVV.